The 16 T cell receptor beta chains below come from one sample, sequenced in a study of tumor-infiltrating lymphocytes in primary liver carcinoma. With a constant-region primer, TCR beta cDNA was made from roughly 500 ng of total RNA. Library construction for TCR beta comprised three nested multiplex PCR rounds performed with slightly modified ARM-PCR. Researchers ran the first two PCR rounds for around 10 cycles each with TRBV1-TRBV30 forward primers and a C-beta reverse primer. TCRdb redid the calling of the multiplex PCR reads with MiXCR, one entry per CDR3 protein. Among about 200,000 distinct CDR3 sequences listed, approximately 64% were seen once. RNA was extracted from whole blood without cell sorting, alongside germline DNA. What was sequenced was peripheral blood. The receptors come from a woman in her fifties or sixties with primary liver carcinoma and hepatitis B virus infection.

In its sample, this clonotype was seen a few times. One end of the junction does not line up with germline, which may come from a read error. CDR3 nucleotides: TGTGCTAGCAGCTTAGGATCGCACGTGTCCTACGAGCAGTACTTC. It codes for CASSLGSHVSYEQYF. The chain uses TRBV11-1 and TRBJ2-7; D gene ambiguous. CDR1 SGHAT and CDR2 FQDESV come from the germline V gene (reference sequence). The CDR3 totals 15 residues.

This clonotype was counted many times. The rearrangement uses TRBV6-5 and TRBJ2-7; 9 bases fit TRBD2. This CDR3 comprises 14 residues. Germline trimming cut 3 bases from V and 6 bases from J; bases unmatched to any gene: 6. The germline CDR1 and CDR2 sequences are MNHEY and SVGAGI. The CDR3: CASSYTSGYFEQYF. In DNA, the CDR3 is TGTGCCAGCAGTTATACTAGCGGGTATTTCGAGCAGTACTTC.

Comment on this clonotype: This sequence may be a read error, since a much larger clone differs from it by one base. This chain joins TRBV5-6 and TRBJ1-5; tentatively, D is TRBD1 (5 bases). V lost 4 bases to trimming and J lost 7 bases, with 18 bases between them. The V gene's germline CDR1 is SGHDT and CDR2 YYEEEE. This CDR3 is built from 15 residues. The CDR3 here is CASSPRGAGGQPQHF. The CDR3 nucleotides read TGTGCCAGCAGCCCGAGAGGGGCCGGCGGGCAGCCCCAGCATTTT.

In the case of this clonotype: A much more abundant neighbour one base away suggests this may be a read error. This chain uses TRBV6-6 with TRBJ2-3; the match to TRBD1 covers 10 bases. J lost 3 bases, V lost 6 bases, and 6 bases had no gene match. This CDR3 comprises 15 residues. In germline, CDR1 is MNHNY, CDR2 SVGAGI (reference sequence). CDR3 nucleotide sequence: TGTGCCAGCAGCGACGGGACAGGGGTAACAGATACGCAGTATTTT. Its protein is CASSDGTGVTDTQYF.

This clonotype was seen ten or more times. This chain connects TRBV6-1 to TRBJ2-3; weak D call: TRBD1 (5 bases). CDR3 size: 13 residues. CDR1 and CDR2 (germline): MNHNS, SASEGT. V was trimmed by 7 bases and J by 7 bases, leaving 15 bases between them. CDR3: CASMAGREYTQYF. The CDR3 DNA is TGTGCCAGCATGGCAGGGCGCGAGTATACGCAGTATTTT.

Concerning this clonotype itself: One end of the junction fails to match germline, which may point to a read error. The chain uses TRBV11-2 and TRBJ1-5; D possibly corresponds to TRBD1 (6 bases). The CDR3 is 13 residues long. The germline gives CDR1 SGHAT, CDR2 FQNNGV. CDR3 nucleotide sequence: TGTGCCAGCAGCTCGACAGGCAATCAGCCTCAGCATTTT. The encoded protein is CASSSTGNQPQHF.

This clonotype was counted between two and nine times. It may be a read error: a sequence one base away is much more abundant. The rearrangement joins TRBV7-8 to TRBJ2-1; D remains ambiguous. Trimming removed 4 bases at V and 12 bases at J, with 22 bases between. Germline lookup yields CDR1 SGHVS and CDR2 FQNEAQ. This CDR3 comprises 15 residues. CDR3 residues: CASSSRVRLFIGQFF. CDR3 nucleotide sequence: TGTGCCAGCAGCTCGCGCGTGCGATTGTTCATTGGGCAGTTCTTC.

Details on this clonotype: An end of the junction differs from the germline gene, which may be a read error. The chain recombines TRBV29-1 with TRBJ2-6; a weak D match, TRBD2 (5 bases). Germline CDR1 and CDR2: SQVTM and ANQGSEA. The CDR3 has 13 amino acids. CDR3 DNA sequence: TGTAGCGCCCGTAAGCCTGGGGCCAACGTCCTGACTTTC. Protein: CSARKPGANVLTF.

A word on this clonotype: This may stem from a read error, because a much larger clone lies one nucleotide away. The chain couples TRBV6-5 to TRBJ2-1; 8 bases are shared with TRBD1. The length of the CDR3 is 19 residues. The V gene end was trimmed by 0 bases and the J gene end by 4 bases; junction bases not matched to a gene: 14. CDR1 and CDR2 (germline): MNHEY, SVGAGI. This CDR3 reads CASSYSRLRQGRTYNEQFF. The CDR3 coding sequence is TGTGCCAGCAGTTACTCGCGCCTTCGACAGGGGAGAACGTACAATGAGCAGTTCTTC.

Many counts were recorded for this clonotype. The chain employs TRBV4-2 and TRBJ1-1; 9 bases are shared with TRBD1. The V segment lost 2 bases and the J segment 7 bases; nucleotides outside the gene matches: 8. CDR3 size: 15 residues. Germline V gene data show CDR1 as LGHNA and CDR2 as YNFKEQ. CDR3 protein: CASSQTTGGRVEAFF. CDR3 nucleotide sequence: TGTGCCAGCAGCCAAACTACAGGGGGCCGGGTTGAAGCTTTCTTT.

Concerning this clonotype: The junction does not match germline at one end; this may be a read error. The chain joins TRBV11-3 to TRBJ1-1; D gene uncertain. The CDR3 runs to 15 residues. The germline gives CDR1 SGHNT, CDR2 YENEEA. The CDR3 protein is CASSLASVPGTEASF. The CDR3 region has the DNA TGTGCCAGCAGCTTAGCGTCAGTGCCCGGCACTGAAGCTTCCTTT. The full variable domain, completed using reference TRBV11-3 and TRBJ1-1, is EAGVVQSPRYKIIEKKQPVAFWCNPISGHNTLYWYLQNLGQGPELLIRYENEEAVDDSQLPKDRFSAERLKGVDSTLKIQPAELGDSAVYLCASSLASVPGTEASFGQGTRLTVV.

As regards this clonotype: A much larger clone lies one base from this, so it may be a read error. This rearrangement joins TRBV28 to TRBJ2-5, with D maybe TRBD2 (5 bases). Germline values: CDR1 MDHEN, CDR2 SYDVKM. The V gene lost 5 bases and the J gene lost 1 base, with 8 bases spanning the gap. This CDR3 is built from 13 residues. The CDR3 DNA sequence: TGTGCCAGCAGTCCCGAGGGCCAAGAGACCCAGTACTTC. Amino acids: CASSPEGQETQYF.

Comments on this clonotype: The junction departs from the called germline gene at one end, perhaps through a read error. The rearrangement links TRBV28 to TRBJ2-1, with 12 bases aligning to TRBD2. CDR1 MDHEN and CDR2 SYDVKM come from the germline V gene. This CDR3 comprises 18 residues. This CDR3 reads CTSSQHGLAGNGHNEQFF. The CDR3 bases are TGTACCAGCAGTCAACATGGACTAGCGGGAAACGGCCACAATGAGCAGTTCTTC.

There are many counts of this clonotype. The V call is TRBV11-3, the J call TRBJ2-7; D is perhaps TRBD1 or TRBD2 (6 bases each). Germline V CDR1 and CDR2: SGHNT, YENEEA. V dropped 0 bases and J dropped 1 base, with 16 bases sitting between them. The CDR3 is 17 residues long. The CDR3 DNA reads as TGTGCCAGCAGCTTAGACGGAGGGGGTAAGGGGTCCTACGAGCAGTACTTC. The encoded protein is CASSLDGGGKGSYEQYF.

In the case of this clonotype: A much larger clone lies one base from this, so it may be a read error. The genes are TRBV11-2 and TRBJ1-3, with D hard to call. The CDR3 runs to 13 residues. Per the germline V gene, CDR1 is SGHAT and CDR2 is FQNNGV. DNA for the CDR3: TGTGCCAGCAGCTTATGGTCTGGAAACGCCATATATTTT. This encodes CASSLWSGNAIYF.

This sequence joins TRBV30 and TRBJ2-7; 7 nucleotides line up with TRBD1. The V gene's germline CDR1 is GTSNPN and CDR2 SVGIG (reference sequence). Trimming at V came to 3 bases and at J to 0 bases, leaving 5 bases not matched to a gene. This CDR3 is built from 14 residues. DNA for the CDR3: TGTGCCTGGAGCCGACAGGGAACCTCCTACGAGCAGTACTTC. This encodes CAWSRQGTSYEQYF. The complete variable domain, with remaining parts taken from reference TRBV30 and TRBJ2-7, reads SQTIHQWPATLVQPVGSPLSLECTVEGTSNPNLYWYRQAAGRGLQLLFYSVGIGQISSEVPQNLSASRPQDRQFILSSKKLLLSDSGFYLCAWSRQGTSYEQYFGPGTRLTVT.